This T cell receptor beta chain originates from a study of blood T cell repertoires in COVID-19. The V gene lost 0 bases and the J gene lost 2 bases, with 10 bases spanning the gap. The length of the CDR3 is 15 residues. Germline assignment: CDR1 GTSNPN and CDR2 SVGIG (reference sequence). Per the authors' pipeline: It was from reference gene primer amplification that nucleated cell counts were estimated. Assay: immunoSEQ multiplex PCR; the TCRdb copy retains only in-frame clones and omits some. V, J and clone size are those of that table, while D and trimming were read from the DNA. The sample yields approximately 230,000 clones, 65% to 80% seen once.

What was sequenced was peripheral blood. This clonotype was obtained from a woman aged 40 to 50 with active or convalescent COVID-19. V gene TRBV30 combines with J gene TRBJ2-2, with D possibly TRBD2 on 6 matching bases. In nucleotides, the CDR3 is TGTGCCTGGAGTGTGAACGGGGGAAACACCGGGGAGCTGTTTTTT. Protein: CAWSVNGGNTGELFF. The variable domain in full, with the rest retrieved from reference TRBV30 and TRBJ2-2, is SQTIHQWPATLVQPVGSPLSLECTVEGTSNPNLYWYRQAAGRGLQLLFYSVGIGQISSEVPQNLSASRPQDRQFILSSKKLLLSDSGFYLCAWSVNGGNTGELFFGEGSRLTVL.